This T cell receptor (beta chain) was identified during a study of OX40 agonist ivuxolimab in advanced cancers. Regarding the complete study: Ivuxolimab was a fully human IgG2 agonistic monoclonal antibody targeting the costimulatory receptor OX40 (CD134). Partial responses occurred in three dose-escalation patients: two with cutaneous melanoma and one with hepatocellular carcinoma. The dose-escalation cohort was about 83% male with a mean age of approximately 60 years, ranging from about 20 to 80. Intravenous ivuxolimab was administered to patients every 2 weeks at six dose levels: 0.01, 0.1, 0.3, 1.5, 3 and 10 mg/kg. Of the approximately 50 patients in dose escalation, approximately 20 had hepatocellular carcinoma, some 15 had melanoma, 9 had renal cell carcinoma and 9 had head and neck cancer. Prior anti-PD-1, anti-PD-L1 or anti-CTLA-4 therapy was permitted, and about two fifths of dose-escalation patients had received checkpoint inhibitors. The paper describes the monotherapy dose-escalation part (N of about 54 patients) of the phase I trial of ivuxolimab. Peripheral TCRbeta sequencing aimed to test whether ivuxolimab altered TCR sequence diversity and caused clonal T-cell expansion. Overall results and qualifications from the work: Partial responders in the 0.1-3.0 mg/kg groups had among the lowest normalized peripheral clonal expansion, especially among CD8+ T cells. After ivuxolimab, more expanded clones were found on average in CD8+ T cells than in CD4+ T cells. Low levels of normalized T-cell clonal expansion were also seen in some patients who did not respond. At doses of 0.1 to 3.0 mg/kg, clonal expansion of both CD4+ and CD8+ T cells in blood was seen between baseline and week 6. The antigen specificity of the peripheral T cells that underwent clonal expansion was not determined.

As to this clone: Its specific antigen is unknown. The sample holds no much larger clone one base away, and base qualities are not on file.

The trial excluded patients who had a history of autoimmune disease or were on systemic immunosuppression. Peripheral blood for TCR sequencing was drawn from every dose cohort at baseline, at cycle 4 day 1 and at cycle 7 day 1. Samples were obtained from an open-label, multicenter, first-in-human phase I dose-escalation trial of ivuxolimab. Adults with locally advanced or metastatic head and neck squamous cell, hepatocellular, melanoma or renal cell carcinoma were enrolled in the trial. Before TCR sequencing, CD4+ and CD8+ T cells were separately sorted from peripheral blood. Measured from the cysteine to the phenylalanine, the CDR3 is 15 residues long. Solely the CDR3 DNA is kept, with 45 bases framed from the first base. CDR1 and CDR2, looked up from the germline V gene, are SQVTM and ANQGSEA. V is clipped by 3 bases and J by 3 bases, and the sequence between their germline boundaries is 17 bases long.

For sequencing of the TCRbeta CDR3 region, genomic DNA was extracted from the sorted cells. The immunoSEQ Assay was used to sequence the TCRbeta CDR3 regions. TCRdb provides this immuneACCESS table in a form limited to in-frame rearrangements. Some clones are lacking; in checked studies, under half of them reflect an unresolved V gene, and why the rest are absent is not known. This sample is represented by some 9,200 clones; around 92% of them were singletons. Together, the top ten hold around 13% of the sample. This specimen was CD4+ or CD8+ T cells sorted from blood, taken in a trial of the OX40 agonist ivuxolimab. This chain is built from TRBV29-1 and TRBJ1-1, and possibly TRBD1, on 5 matching bases. The sequence was obtained from an adult with an advanced solid tumor such as melanoma, head and neck, liver or kidney cancer. The CDR3 reads as follows: CSVDSQGPGDTEAFF. The DNA is TGCAGCGTTGATTCTCAGGGCCCTGGTGACACTGAAGCTTTCTTT.